The 29 T cell receptor beta chains reported below all come from one sample, sequenced in a study of T cell responses to AZD1222 COVID-19 vaccine. Clones were sequenced by immunoSEQ multiplex PCR, and TCRdb holds only the in-frame ones, with some missing. Of about 94,000 clones listed, about 85% were seen once; the top ten hold about 4.6%. Sequenced here: peripheral blood, sampled 28 days after the second AZD1222 dose. The origin of the receptors is an adult who received the AZD1222 COVID-19 vaccine.

The chain uses TRBV28 and TRBJ1-5; no firm D call. This CDR3 has 11 amino acids. Deletions cut 6 bases from V and 7 bases from J, with 7 bases between. Germline V gene lookup returns CDR1 MDHEN and CDR2 SYDVKM. For the CDR3, the DNA is TGTGCCAGCAGGAATGGACAGCCCCAGCATTTT. Amino acids: CASRNGQPQHF.

The genes are TRBV19 and TRBJ2-7; D may be TRBD1 or TRBD2 (5 bases each). With 6 bases removed from V and 0 bases from J, the gap between germline ends came to 18 bases. In germline, CDR1 is LNHDA, CDR2 SQIVND (reference sequence). The CDR3 totals 16 residues. This chain's CDR3 is CASRDLRGSGSYEQYF. The DNA of the CDR3 is TGTGCCAGTAGGGATTTGAGGGGCTCGGGCTCCTACGAGCAGTACTTC.

The CDR3 DNA follows: TGTGCCAGCAGCGTATTCAGCACTGCCACAGATACGCAGTATTTT. Its protein is CASSVFSTATDTQYF. The rearrangement links TRBV9 to TRBJ2-3; D ambiguous. The CDR3 has 15 amino acids. V lost 1 base and J 2 bases, leaving 11 bases between the germline ends. Per the germline V gene, CDR1 is SGDLS and CDR2 is YYNGEE. Filled out from reference TRBV9 and TRBJ2-3, the complete variable domain reads DSGVTQTPKHLITATGQRVTLRCSPRSGDLSVYWYQQSLDQGLQFLIQYYNGEERAKGNILERFSAQQFPDLHSELNLSSLELGDSALYFCASSVFSTATDTQYFGPGTRLTVL.

The chain is built from TRBV28 and TRBJ2-7, with D perhaps matching TRBD1 (6 bases). CDR1 MDHEN and CDR2 SYDVKM come from the germline V gene. CDR3 length: 13 residues. V lost 3 bases, J lost 6 bases, and 12 bases lay in between. CDR3 sequence reads: CASSLGAALEQYF. CDR3 coding DNA: TGTGCCAGCAGTTTGGGGGCAGCGCTCGAGCAGTACTTC.

The rearrangement uses TRBV19 and TRBJ1-1; D may be TRBD1 (6 bases). Per the germline V gene, CDR1 is LNHDA and CDR2 is SQIVND (reference sequence). V was cut by 3 bases and J by 9 bases, with 17 bases left in between. This CDR3 contains 14 residues. CDR3 DNA: TGTGCCAGTAGTATGCCCTCAGGGGAGGGAAAAGCTTTCTTT. This translates into CASSMPSGEGKAFF.

V is TRBV15 and J is TRBJ1-4, with D perhaps TRBD1 (5 bases). Germline V gene lookup returns CDR1 LNHNV and CDR2 YYDKDF (reference sequence). The CDR3 runs to 15 residues. V was cut by 1 base and J by 8 bases, with 14 bases left in between. CDR3 amino acids: CATSRGVQTDEKLFF. The DNA for the CDR3 is TGTGCCACCAGCAGAGGCGTTCAGACAGACGAAAAACTGTTTTTT.

The chain joins TRBV3-1 (or the pseudogene TRBV3-2) to TRBJ2-7; 7 nucleotides align to TRBD1. CDR3 length equals 18 residues. The germline V gene encodes CDR1 LGHDT and CDR2 YNNKEL (reference sequence). The junction had 15 bases not matched to a gene; V was cut back by 1 base and J by 3 bases. As DNA, the CDR3 is TGTGCCAGCAGCCAAGGCCGCAGGGGGTCAACTTCGTTCTACGAGCAGTACTTC. Residues: CASSQGRRGSTSFYEQYF.

J is TRBJ1-6 and V is TRBV4-3; D call uncertain. The CDR3 length is 12 residues. The V end was cut by 1 base, the J end by 13 bases, with 8 bases between. In germline, CDR1 is LGHNA, CDR2 YSLEER. The CDR3 DNA is TGCGCCAGCAGCCAAGGAGTGGGGCCCCTCCACTTT. This sequence encodes CASSQGVGPLHF.

J is TRBJ2-7 and V is TRBV13; 10 bases match TRBD1. V gave up 2 bases and J gave up 5 bases; unmatched junction bases: 15. This CDR3 has 18 amino acids. The germline V gene encodes CDR1 PRHDT and CDR2 FYEKMQ (reference sequence). The CDR3 loop is CASSLKTGGRRLVDEQYF. CDR3 bases: TGTGCCAGCAGCTTAAAGACAGGGGGCCGCCGGTTGGTAGACGAGCAGTACTTC.

This clone appeared a single time. The chain links TRBV18 to TRBJ1-1; D remains unclear. The CDR3 spans 15 residues. V was shortened by 2 bases and J by 1 base, with 11 bases between the two germline ends. CDR1 is KGHSH and CDR2 is LQKENI in the germline V gene. CDR3 sequence (DNA): TGTGCCAGCTCACCAGATCAAGGGCGGAACACTGAAGCTTTCTTT. Its protein product is CASSPDQGRNTEAFF.

The chain has TRBV24-1 and TRBJ1-5; D not certain. This CDR3 is 16 amino acids long. Germline lookup yields CDR1 KGHDR and CDR2 SFDVKD. The ends were cut back, 1 base at V and 2 bases at J, with 11 bases in the middle. CDR3 sequence reads: CATSDFPGSGNQPQHF. The CDR3 DNA reads TGTGCCACCAGTGATTTTCCGGGATCTGGCAATCAGCCCCAGCATTTT.

This clone was picked up a small number of times. V usage is TRBV9 and J usage is TRBJ2-3; 7 nucleotides align to TRBD2. J lost 1 base, V lost 0 bases, and 2 bases had no gene match. CDR3 length: 15 amino acids. The germline V gene encodes CDR1 SGDLS and CDR2 YYNGEE. The CDR3, as DNA: TGTGCCAGCAGCGTAGGGCTAGCGGGCACAGATACGCAGTATTTT. Translation gives CASSVGLAGTDTQYF.

V is TRBV30 and J is TRBJ1-1; D is possibly TRBD1 (6 bases). Trimming left V 3 bases short and J 1 base short, with 9 bases between. Germline loops: CDR1 GTSNPN, CDR2 SVGIG (reference sequence). The CDR3 is 13 residues long. The CDR3 nucleotides are TGTGCCTGGAGCCGGGGGCCGAACACTGAAGCTTTCTTT. Encoded protein: CAWSRGPNTEAFF.

This chain links TRBV9 with TRBJ1-5; possibly TRBD1 for D (5 bases). The germline CDR1 and CDR2 sequences are SGDLS and YYNGEE. There are 15 residues in the CDR3. Trimming removed 4 bases at V and 5 bases at J, with 16 bases between. CDR3 region: CASSPEGRDHQPQHF. The CDR3 region has the DNA TGTGCCAGCAGCCCCGAGGGCAGGGACCATCAGCCCCAGCATTTT. Looking up the rest from reference TRBV9 and TRBJ1-5 gives the full variable domain: DSGVTQTPKHLITATGQRVTLRCSPRSGDLSVYWYQQSLDQGLQFLIQYYNGEERAKGNILERFSAQQFPDLHSELNLSSLELGDSALYFCASSPEGRDHQPQHFGDGTRLSIL.

V gene TRBV3-1 (or the pseudogene TRBV3-2) combines with J gene TRBJ1-3; 11 bases map to TRBD1. This CDR3 region has 17 residues. Germline-derived CDR1 and CDR2 are LGHDT and YNNKEL (reference sequence). V was clipped by 3 bases and J by 0 bases; unmatched bases: 4. CDR3 protein: CASSHRTGGPSGNTIYF. The CDR3 DNA reads TGTGCCAGCAGCCACCGGACAGGGGGCCCCTCTGGAAACACCATATATTTT.

In DNA, the CDR3 is TGTGCCAGCAGCCCCCGTAGGGCCCCCACAGATACGCAGTATTTT. It specifies CASSPRRAPTDTQYF. V and J are TRBV7-9 and TRBJ2-3; D is uncertain. V was trimmed by 5 bases and J by 2 bases, leaving 14 bases between them. Germline values: CDR1 SEHNR, CDR2 FQNEAQ (reference sequence). This CDR3 contains 15 residues.

Concerning this clone: The same CDR3 arises from other DNA sequences in this sample as well. The gene calls are TRBV20-1 and TRBJ1-1; D is unclear. The V gene lost 4 bases and the J gene lost 2 bases, with 5 bases spanning the gap. CDR1 is DFQATT, CDR2 SNEGSKA, per germline (reference sequence). This CDR3 is 11 amino acids long. DNA of the CDR3: TGCAGTGCTATGGTCAACACTGAAGCTTTCTTT. Its protein product is CSAMVNTEAFF.

This chain connects TRBV19 to TRBJ1-1; tentative D call: TRBD1 (6 bases). The CDR3 contains 17 residues. Per the germline V gene, CDR1 is LNHDA and CDR2 is SQIVND (reference sequence). V lost 6 bases and J 2 bases, leaving 22 bases between the germline ends. The CDR3 loop is CASSASGRGFPNTEAFF. As DNA, the CDR3 is TGTGCCAGTAGCGCGTCGGGCAGGGGCTTTCCCAACACTGAAGCTTTCTTT.

The chain joins TRBV5-1 to TRBJ1-1; perhaps TRBD1 as D (5 bases). This CDR3 has 15 amino acids. Germline lookup yields CDR1 SGHRS and CDR2 YFSETQ. V was clipped by 0 bases and J by 10 bases, with 19 bases between them. The CDR3 sequence is CASSLGGQGRSRAFF. CDR3 nucleotide sequence: TGCGCCAGCAGCTTGGGCGGGCAGGGACGAAGTAGAGCTTTCTTT.

The chain combines TRBV5-6 with TRBJ2-5; possibly TRBD1 for D (6 bases). Per germline, CDR1 SGHDT and CDR2 YYEEEE. The CDR3 is 14 residues long. V shed 2 bases and J shed 5 bases, with 13 bases lying between them. The CDR3 here is CASSFPTGRETQYF. The DNA for the CDR3 is TGTGCCAGCAGCTTCCCCACAGGGCGGGAGACCCAGTACTTC.

This chain joins TRBV18 and TRBJ2-7; possibly TRBD1 for D (5 bases). Trimming took off 3 bases at V and 6 bases at J, with 9 bases between the two ends. The germline gives CDR1 KGHSH, CDR2 LQKENI. The length of the CDR3 is 12 residues. As DNA, the CDR3 is TGTGCCAGCTCACCCTTGACAGCCGAGCAGTACTTC. Its protein is CASSPLTAEQYF. The whole variable domain, remainder taken from reference TRBV18 and TRBJ2-7, is NAGVMQNPRHLVRRRGQEARLRCSPMKGHSHVYWYRQLPEEGLKFMVYLQKENIIDESGMPKERFSAEFPKEGPSILRIQQVVRGDSAAYFCASSPLTAEQYFGPGTRLTVT.

This clone showed up just a few times. The V and J genes are TRBV11-3 and TRBJ2-5, with D possibly being TRBD1 (5 bases). The CDR3 is 13 residues long. Between the trimmed V and J ends, which lost 1 base and 3 bases, there was a span of 6 bases. Germline V gene lookup returns CDR1 SGHNT and CDR2 YENEEA. The CDR3 nucleotides are TGTGCCAGCAGCTTAGGACAGAAAGAGACCCAGTACTTC. It codes for CASSLGQKETQYF.

V usage is TRBV18 and J usage is TRBJ1-4; 8 bases agree with TRBD1. This CDR3 is built from 14 residues. Germline V gene data show CDR1 as KGHSH and CDR2 as LQKENI. J was trimmed by 8 bases and V by 0 bases; bases with no gene match: 2. In nucleotides, the CDR3 is TGTGCCAGCTCACCACCCAGGGGGCGGGAAAAACTGTTTTTT. This encodes CASSPPRGREKLFF.

The CDR3 coding sequence is TGTGCCAGTGACAGAGGGAGTGAGCAGTTCTTC. As protein: CASDRGSEQFF. The chain has TRBV6-5 and TRBJ2-1; the D call may be TRBD1 or TRBD2 (5 bases each). There are 11 residues in the CDR3. Trimming left V 9 bases short and J 9 bases short, with 12 bases between. Germline CDR1 and CDR2: MNHEY and SVGAGI.

The CDR3 nucleotides read TGTGCCAGCAGCTTTTCGCCAGAAATGGGAAATGGTGAGACCCAGTACTTC. Residues: CASSFSPEMGNGETQYF. The rearrangement links TRBV13 to TRBJ2-5; the D is unclear. Trimming cost V 3 bases and J 5 bases, with 22 bases left between them. The germline CDR1 and CDR2 sequences are PRHDT and FYEKMQ (reference sequence). CDR3 size: 17 residues.

The chain recombines TRBV3-1 (or the pseudogene TRBV3-2) with TRBJ2-1; 11 positions match TRBD2. The CDR3 runs 16 residues. V was clipped by 7 bases and J by 3 bases; unmatched bases: 8. The germline V gene has CDR1 LGHDT and CDR2 YNNKEL (reference sequence). CDR3 protein: CASTRSGRAFYNEQFF. In nucleotides, the CDR3 is TGTGCCAGCACCCGTAGCGGGAGGGCCTTCTACAATGAGCAGTTCTTC.

This chain joins TRBV12-5 and TRBJ1-1; 7 bases map to TRBD1. This CDR3 comprises 22 residues. V dropped 3 bases and J dropped 0; count of bases not matched to a gene: 25. Per germline, CDR1 LGHNT and CDR2 FRNRAP. Here the CDR3 reads CASGFTIPDREEGDPMNTEAFF. The CDR3 region has the DNA TGTGCTAGTGGTTTCACGATACCCGACAGGGAGGAAGGGGACCCAATGAACACTGAAGCTTTCTTT.

This rearrangement joins TRBV19 to TRBJ2-7; 9 bases agree with TRBD1. The germline V gene encodes CDR1 LNHDA and CDR2 SQIVND (reference sequence). This CDR3 contains 15 residues. The ends lost 8 bases at V and 5 bases at J; junction bases unmatched: 13. This CDR3 reads CASGHTGTGFDEQYF. The CDR3 DNA reads as TGTGCCAGTGGACACACCGGGACAGGGTTCGACGAGCAGTACTTC.

The chain uses TRBV28 and TRBJ2-2; 7 bases match TRBD2. V lost 3 bases to trimming and J lost 6 bases; unmatched junction nucleotides: 13. This CDR3 contains 17 residues. From germline, CDR1 is MDHEN and CDR2 SYDVKM. The CDR3 protein is CASSLSSGPLNAGELFF. The CDR3 DNA reads as TGTGCCAGCAGTTTGTCTAGCGGTCCTTTAAACGCCGGGGAGCTGTTTTTT.